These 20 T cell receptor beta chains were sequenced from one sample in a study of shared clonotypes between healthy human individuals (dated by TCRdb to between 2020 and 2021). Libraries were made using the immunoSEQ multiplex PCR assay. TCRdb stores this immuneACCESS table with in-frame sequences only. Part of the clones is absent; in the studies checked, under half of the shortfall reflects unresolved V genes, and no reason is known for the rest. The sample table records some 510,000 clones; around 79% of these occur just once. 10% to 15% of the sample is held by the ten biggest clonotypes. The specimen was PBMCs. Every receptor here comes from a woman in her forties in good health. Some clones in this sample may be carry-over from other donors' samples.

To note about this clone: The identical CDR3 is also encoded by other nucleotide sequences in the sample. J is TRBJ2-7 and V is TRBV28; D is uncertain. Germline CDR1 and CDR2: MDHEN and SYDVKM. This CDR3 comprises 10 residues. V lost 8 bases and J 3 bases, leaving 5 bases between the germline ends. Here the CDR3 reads CASSGYEQYF. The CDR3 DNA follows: TGTGCCAGCTCGGGCTACGAGCAGTACTTC. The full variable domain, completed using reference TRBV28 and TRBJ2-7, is DVKVTQSSRYLVKRTGEKVFLECVQDMDHENMFWYRQDPGLGLRLIYFSYDVKMKEKGDIPEGYSVSREKKERFSLILESASTNQTSMYLCASSGYEQYFGPGTRLTVT.

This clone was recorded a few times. DNA of the CDR3: TGTGCCAGCAGTGTCCAAGGGCCGCAAGAGACCCAGTACTTC. Encoded protein: CASSVQGPQETQYF. The chain couples TRBV2 to TRBJ2-5; D is unresolved. The CDR3 sequence is 14 residues long. Per germline, CDR1 SNHLY and CDR2 FYNNEI. V was shortened by 4 bases and J by 2 bases, with 11 bases between the two germline ends.

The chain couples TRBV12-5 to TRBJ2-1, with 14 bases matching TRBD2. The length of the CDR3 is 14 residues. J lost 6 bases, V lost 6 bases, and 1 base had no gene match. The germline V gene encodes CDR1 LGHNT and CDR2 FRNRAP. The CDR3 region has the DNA TGTGCTAGTGGGGGACTAGCGGGAGTCAATGAGCAGTTCTTC. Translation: CASGGLAGVNEQFF.

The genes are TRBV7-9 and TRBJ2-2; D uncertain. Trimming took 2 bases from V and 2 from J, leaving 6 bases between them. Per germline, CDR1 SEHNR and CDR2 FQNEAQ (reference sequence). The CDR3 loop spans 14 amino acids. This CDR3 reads CASSLTQNTGELFF. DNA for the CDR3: TGTGCCAGCAGCTTAACTCAAAACACCGGGGAGCTGTTTTTT.

CDR3: CASSRTNSGNTIYF. The CDR3 DNA reads TGTGCCAGCAGCAGGACCAACTCTGGAAACACCATATATTTT. The chain is built from TRBV5-4 and TRBJ1-3; D not resolved. CDR3 length: 14 residues. V was cut by 4 bases and J by 0 bases, with 8 bases left in between. CDR1 is SGHNT and CDR2 is YYREEE in the germline V gene (reference sequence).

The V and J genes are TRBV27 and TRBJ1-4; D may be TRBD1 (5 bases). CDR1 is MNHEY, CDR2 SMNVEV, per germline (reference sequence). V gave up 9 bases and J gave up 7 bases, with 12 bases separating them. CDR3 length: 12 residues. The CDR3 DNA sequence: TGTGCCAGGATCCAGGGCGGTGAAAAACTGTTTTTT. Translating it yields CARIQGGEKLFF.

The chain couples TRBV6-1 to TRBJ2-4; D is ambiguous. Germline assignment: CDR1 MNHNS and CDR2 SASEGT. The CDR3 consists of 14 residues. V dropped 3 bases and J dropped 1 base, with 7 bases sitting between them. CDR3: CASSEDGAKNIQYF. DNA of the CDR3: TGTGCCAGCAGTGAGGACGGGGCCAAAAACATTCAGTACTTC.

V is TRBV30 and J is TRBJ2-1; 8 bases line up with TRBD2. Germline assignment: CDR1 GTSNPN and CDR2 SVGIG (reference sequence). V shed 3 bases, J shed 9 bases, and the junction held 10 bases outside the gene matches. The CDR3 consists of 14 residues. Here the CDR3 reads CAWRGGGAGVEQFF. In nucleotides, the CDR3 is TGTGCCTGGAGAGGAGGAGGAGCGGGAGTTGAGCAGTTCTTC.

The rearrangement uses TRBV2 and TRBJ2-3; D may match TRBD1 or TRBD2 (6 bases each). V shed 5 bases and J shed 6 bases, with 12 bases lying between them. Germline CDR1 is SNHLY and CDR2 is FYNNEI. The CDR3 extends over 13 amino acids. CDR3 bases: TGTGCCAGCAGTCCGACGGGGGCGGATACGCAGTATTTT. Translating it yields CASSPTGADTQYF.

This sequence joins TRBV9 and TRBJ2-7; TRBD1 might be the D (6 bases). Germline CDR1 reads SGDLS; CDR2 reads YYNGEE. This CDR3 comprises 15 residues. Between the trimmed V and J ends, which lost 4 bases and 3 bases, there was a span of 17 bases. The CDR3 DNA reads TGTGCCAGCAGCCTCACAGGGAGTAGTCACTACGAGCAGTACTTC. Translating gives CASSLTGSSHYEQYF.

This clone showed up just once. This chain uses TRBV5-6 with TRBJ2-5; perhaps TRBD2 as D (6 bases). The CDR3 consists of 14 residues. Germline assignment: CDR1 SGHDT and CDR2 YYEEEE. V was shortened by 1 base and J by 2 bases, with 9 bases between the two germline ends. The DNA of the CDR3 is TGTGCCAGCAGCTTGACCGGGACTCAAGAGACCCAGTACTTC. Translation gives CASSLTGTQETQYF.

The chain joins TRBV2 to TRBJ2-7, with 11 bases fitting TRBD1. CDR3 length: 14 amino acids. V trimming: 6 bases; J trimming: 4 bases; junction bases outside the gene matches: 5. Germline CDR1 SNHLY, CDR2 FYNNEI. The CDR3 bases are TGTGCCAGCAGCTCGGACAGGGGGCGATACGAGCAGTACTTC. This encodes CASSSDRGRYEQYF.

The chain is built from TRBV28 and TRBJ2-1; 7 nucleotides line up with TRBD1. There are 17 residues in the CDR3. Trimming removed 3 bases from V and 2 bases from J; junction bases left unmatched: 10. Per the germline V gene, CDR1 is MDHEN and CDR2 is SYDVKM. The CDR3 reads CASSFGTGASTYNEQFF. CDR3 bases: TGTGCCAGCAGTTTCGGTACAGGGGCGTCCACCTACAATGAGCAGTTCTTC.

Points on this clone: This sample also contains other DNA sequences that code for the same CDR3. CDR3 DNA sequence: TGTGCCAGCAGGGGGTCCACAGATACGCAGTATTTT. Translating gives CASRGSTDTQYF. The genes are TRBV27 and TRBJ2-3, with D uncertain. Germline CDR1 is MNHEY and CDR2 is SMNVEV (reference sequence). The CDR3 is 12 amino acids. Trimming cost V 6 bases and J 2 bases, with 6 bases left between them.

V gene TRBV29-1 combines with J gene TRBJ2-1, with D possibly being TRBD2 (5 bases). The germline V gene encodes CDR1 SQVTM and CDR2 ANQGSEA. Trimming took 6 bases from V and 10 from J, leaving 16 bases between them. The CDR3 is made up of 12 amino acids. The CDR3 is CSVCRRGGEQFF. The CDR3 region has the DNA TGCAGCGTATGCCGGCGAGGAGGCGAGCAGTTCTTC.

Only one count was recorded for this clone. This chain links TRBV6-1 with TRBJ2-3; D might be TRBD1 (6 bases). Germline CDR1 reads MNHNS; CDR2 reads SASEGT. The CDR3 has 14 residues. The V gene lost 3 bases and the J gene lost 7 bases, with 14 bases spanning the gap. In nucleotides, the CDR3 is TGTGCCAGCAGTGAGAGGACAGAAGGCAATACGCAGTATTTT. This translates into CASSERTEGNTQYF.

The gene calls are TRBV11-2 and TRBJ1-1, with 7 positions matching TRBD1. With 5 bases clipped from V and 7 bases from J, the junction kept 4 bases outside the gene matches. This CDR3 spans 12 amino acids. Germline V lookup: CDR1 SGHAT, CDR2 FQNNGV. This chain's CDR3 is CASSPDRDEAFF. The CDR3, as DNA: TGTGCCAGCAGCCCCGACAGGGATGAAGCTTTCTTT. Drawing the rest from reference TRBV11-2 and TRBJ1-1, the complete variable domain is EAGVAQSPRYKIIEKRQSVAFWCNPISGHATLYWYQQILGQGPKLLIQFQNNGVVDDSQLPKDRFSAERLKGVDSTLKIQPAKLEDSAVYLCASSPDRDEAFFGQGTRLTVV.

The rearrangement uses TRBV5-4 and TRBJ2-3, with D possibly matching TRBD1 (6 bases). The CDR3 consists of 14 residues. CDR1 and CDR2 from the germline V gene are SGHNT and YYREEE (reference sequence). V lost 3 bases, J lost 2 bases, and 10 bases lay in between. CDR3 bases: TGTGCCAGCAGCTCAGGGGCGGACACAGATACGCAGTATTTT. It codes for CASSSGADTDTQYF.

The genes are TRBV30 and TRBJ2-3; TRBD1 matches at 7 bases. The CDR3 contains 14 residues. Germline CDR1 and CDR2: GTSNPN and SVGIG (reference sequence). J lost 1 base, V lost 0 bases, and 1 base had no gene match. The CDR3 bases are TGTGCCTGGAGTGTAGACAGGGGCACAGATACGCAGTATTTT. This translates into CAWSVDRGTDTQYF.

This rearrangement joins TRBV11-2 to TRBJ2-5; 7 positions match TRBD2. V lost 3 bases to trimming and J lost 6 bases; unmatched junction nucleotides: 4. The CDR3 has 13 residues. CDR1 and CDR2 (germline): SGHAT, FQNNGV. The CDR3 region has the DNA TGTGCCAGCAGCTTCGGGGAGGGAAAGACCCAGTACTTC. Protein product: CASSFGEGKTQYF.